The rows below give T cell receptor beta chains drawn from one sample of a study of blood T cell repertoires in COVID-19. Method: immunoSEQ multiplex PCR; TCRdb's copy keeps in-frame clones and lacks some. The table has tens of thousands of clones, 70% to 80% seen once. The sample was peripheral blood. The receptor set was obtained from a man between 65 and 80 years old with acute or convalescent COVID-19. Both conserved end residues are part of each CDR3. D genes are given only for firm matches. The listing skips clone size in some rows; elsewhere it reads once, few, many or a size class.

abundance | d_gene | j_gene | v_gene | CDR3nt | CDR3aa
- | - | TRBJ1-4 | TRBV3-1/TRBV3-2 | TGTGCCAGCAGCCAAGATTCCGCAACTAATGAAAAACTGTTTTTT | CASSQDSATNEKLFF
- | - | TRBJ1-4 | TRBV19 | TGTGCCAGTAGTGGGGGGACTACTGGTAATGAAAAACTGTTTTTT | CASSGGTTGNEKLFF
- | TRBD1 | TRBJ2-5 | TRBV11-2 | TGTGCCAGCAGCCCGGGACAGCAAGAGACCCAGTACTTC | CASSPGQQETQYF
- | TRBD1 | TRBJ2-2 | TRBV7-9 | TGTGCCAGCAGCTTAGCAGGGGGACAGGGGACCACCGGGGAGCTGTTTTTT | CASSLAGGQGTTGELFF
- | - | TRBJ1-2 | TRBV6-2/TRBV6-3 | TGTGCCAGCAGTTACCCGGACCGGAGGGATGGCTACACCTTC | CASSYPDRRDGYTF
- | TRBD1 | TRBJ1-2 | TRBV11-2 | TGTGCCAGCAGCTTGACGGACAGGGGGAGCTATGGCTACACCTTC | CASSLTDRGSYGYTF
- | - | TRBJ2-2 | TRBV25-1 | TGTGCCAGCAGTGGCTATAACACCGGGGAGCTGTTTTTT | CASSGYNTGELFF
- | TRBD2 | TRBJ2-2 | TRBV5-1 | TGCGCCAGCAGCTTGGATGGGGCTAGCGGGACTAACACCGGGGAGCTGTTTTTT | CASSLDGASGTNTGELFF
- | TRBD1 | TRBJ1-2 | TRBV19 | TGTGCCAGTAGCGGGGGACAGTATGGCTACACCTTC | CASSGGQYGYTF
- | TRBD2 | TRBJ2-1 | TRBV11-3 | TGTGCCAGCAGCTCATTAGCGGGAGCCAATGAGCAGTTCTTC | CASSSLAGANEQFF
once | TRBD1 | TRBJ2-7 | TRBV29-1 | TGCAGCGTTGAAGGGGACAGCTACGAGCAGTACTTC | CSVEGDSYEQYF
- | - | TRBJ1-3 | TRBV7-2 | TGTGCCAGCAGCTTCATGGGGGGGACTGGAAACACCATATATTTT | CASSFMGGTGNTIYF
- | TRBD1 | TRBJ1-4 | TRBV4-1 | TGCGCCAGCAGCCACCCCGGGACAGGGGGCGCAGGGGAAAAACTGTTTTTT | CASSHPGTGGAGEKLFF
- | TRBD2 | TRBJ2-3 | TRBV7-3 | TGTGCCAGCAGCTTAAATGGCGGGAGTATCACAGATACGCAGTATTTT | CASSLNGGSITDTQYF
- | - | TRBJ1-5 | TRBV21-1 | TGTGCCAGCAGCACCCGGGACAGATATAGCAATCAGCCCCAGCATTTT | CASSTRDRYSNQPQHF
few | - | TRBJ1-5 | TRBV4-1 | TGCGCCAGCAGCCAATCGACAAAAAATCAGCCCCAGCATTTT | CASSQSTKNQPQHF
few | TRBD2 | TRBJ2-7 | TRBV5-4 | TGTGCCAGCAGCCCTAGCGGGATATATGAGCAGTACTTC | CASSPSGIYEQYF
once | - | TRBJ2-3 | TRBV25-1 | TGTGCCAGCAGTGCTACGACCTCCGGGAATACGCAGTATTTT | CASSATTSGNTQYF
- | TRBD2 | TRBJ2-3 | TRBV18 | TGTGCCAGCTCACCATCCAGCGGGGTTCGAGATACGCAGTATTTT | CASSPSSGVRDTQYF
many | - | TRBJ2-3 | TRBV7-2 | TGTGCCAGCAGCTTTATGTCTAGACCCGCAGATACGCAGTATTTT | CASSFMSRPADTQYF
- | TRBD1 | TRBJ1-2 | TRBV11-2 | TGTGCCAGCAGCTTAGGGCAGGGGGCGGACTATGGCTACACCTTC | CASSLGQGADYGYTF
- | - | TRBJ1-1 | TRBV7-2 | TGTGCCAGCAGCCCCCGATGGCAGGGAAACACTGAAGCTTTCTTT | CASSPRWQGNTEAFF
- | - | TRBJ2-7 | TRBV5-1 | TGCGCCAGCCACAACTCCTACGAGCAGTACTTC | CASHNSYEQYF
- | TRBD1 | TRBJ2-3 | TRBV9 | TGTGCCAGCAGCGAAACAGGGGGCTCTCTCGCAGATACGCAGTATTTT | CASSETGGSLADTQYF
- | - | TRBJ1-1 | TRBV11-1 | TGTGCCAGCAGCCAGACAAGGACTGAAGCTTTCTTT | CASSQTRTEAFF
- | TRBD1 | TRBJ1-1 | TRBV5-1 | TGCGCCAGCAGCTTGGTGCCCGGGACAGGGGGGTTGAACACTGAAGCTTTCTTT | CASSLVPGTGGLNTEAFF
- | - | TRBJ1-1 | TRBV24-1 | TGTGCCCCGTATTGGACTTTTTGCACTGAAGCTTTCTTT | CAPYWTFCTEAFF
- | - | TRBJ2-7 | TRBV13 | TGTGCCAGCAGCCACGGGTCCTACGAGCAGTACTTC | CASSHGSYEQYF
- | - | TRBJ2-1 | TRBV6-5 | TGTGCCAGCAGTTACCGGGCCCCGGGGAGTGAGCAGTTCTTC | CASSYRAPGSEQFF
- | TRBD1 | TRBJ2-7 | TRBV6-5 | TGTGCCAGCGAACGACAGGGTGGGTTCGAGCAGTACTTC | CASERQGGFEQYF
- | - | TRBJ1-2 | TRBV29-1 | TGCAGCGTATCACCTTCGGGACACTCCTTCTATGGCTACACCTTC | CSVSPSGHSFYGYTF
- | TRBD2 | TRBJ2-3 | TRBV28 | TGTGCCAGCAGCCCCGGGACTAACCCCACAGATACGCAGTATTTT | CASSPGTNPTDTQYF